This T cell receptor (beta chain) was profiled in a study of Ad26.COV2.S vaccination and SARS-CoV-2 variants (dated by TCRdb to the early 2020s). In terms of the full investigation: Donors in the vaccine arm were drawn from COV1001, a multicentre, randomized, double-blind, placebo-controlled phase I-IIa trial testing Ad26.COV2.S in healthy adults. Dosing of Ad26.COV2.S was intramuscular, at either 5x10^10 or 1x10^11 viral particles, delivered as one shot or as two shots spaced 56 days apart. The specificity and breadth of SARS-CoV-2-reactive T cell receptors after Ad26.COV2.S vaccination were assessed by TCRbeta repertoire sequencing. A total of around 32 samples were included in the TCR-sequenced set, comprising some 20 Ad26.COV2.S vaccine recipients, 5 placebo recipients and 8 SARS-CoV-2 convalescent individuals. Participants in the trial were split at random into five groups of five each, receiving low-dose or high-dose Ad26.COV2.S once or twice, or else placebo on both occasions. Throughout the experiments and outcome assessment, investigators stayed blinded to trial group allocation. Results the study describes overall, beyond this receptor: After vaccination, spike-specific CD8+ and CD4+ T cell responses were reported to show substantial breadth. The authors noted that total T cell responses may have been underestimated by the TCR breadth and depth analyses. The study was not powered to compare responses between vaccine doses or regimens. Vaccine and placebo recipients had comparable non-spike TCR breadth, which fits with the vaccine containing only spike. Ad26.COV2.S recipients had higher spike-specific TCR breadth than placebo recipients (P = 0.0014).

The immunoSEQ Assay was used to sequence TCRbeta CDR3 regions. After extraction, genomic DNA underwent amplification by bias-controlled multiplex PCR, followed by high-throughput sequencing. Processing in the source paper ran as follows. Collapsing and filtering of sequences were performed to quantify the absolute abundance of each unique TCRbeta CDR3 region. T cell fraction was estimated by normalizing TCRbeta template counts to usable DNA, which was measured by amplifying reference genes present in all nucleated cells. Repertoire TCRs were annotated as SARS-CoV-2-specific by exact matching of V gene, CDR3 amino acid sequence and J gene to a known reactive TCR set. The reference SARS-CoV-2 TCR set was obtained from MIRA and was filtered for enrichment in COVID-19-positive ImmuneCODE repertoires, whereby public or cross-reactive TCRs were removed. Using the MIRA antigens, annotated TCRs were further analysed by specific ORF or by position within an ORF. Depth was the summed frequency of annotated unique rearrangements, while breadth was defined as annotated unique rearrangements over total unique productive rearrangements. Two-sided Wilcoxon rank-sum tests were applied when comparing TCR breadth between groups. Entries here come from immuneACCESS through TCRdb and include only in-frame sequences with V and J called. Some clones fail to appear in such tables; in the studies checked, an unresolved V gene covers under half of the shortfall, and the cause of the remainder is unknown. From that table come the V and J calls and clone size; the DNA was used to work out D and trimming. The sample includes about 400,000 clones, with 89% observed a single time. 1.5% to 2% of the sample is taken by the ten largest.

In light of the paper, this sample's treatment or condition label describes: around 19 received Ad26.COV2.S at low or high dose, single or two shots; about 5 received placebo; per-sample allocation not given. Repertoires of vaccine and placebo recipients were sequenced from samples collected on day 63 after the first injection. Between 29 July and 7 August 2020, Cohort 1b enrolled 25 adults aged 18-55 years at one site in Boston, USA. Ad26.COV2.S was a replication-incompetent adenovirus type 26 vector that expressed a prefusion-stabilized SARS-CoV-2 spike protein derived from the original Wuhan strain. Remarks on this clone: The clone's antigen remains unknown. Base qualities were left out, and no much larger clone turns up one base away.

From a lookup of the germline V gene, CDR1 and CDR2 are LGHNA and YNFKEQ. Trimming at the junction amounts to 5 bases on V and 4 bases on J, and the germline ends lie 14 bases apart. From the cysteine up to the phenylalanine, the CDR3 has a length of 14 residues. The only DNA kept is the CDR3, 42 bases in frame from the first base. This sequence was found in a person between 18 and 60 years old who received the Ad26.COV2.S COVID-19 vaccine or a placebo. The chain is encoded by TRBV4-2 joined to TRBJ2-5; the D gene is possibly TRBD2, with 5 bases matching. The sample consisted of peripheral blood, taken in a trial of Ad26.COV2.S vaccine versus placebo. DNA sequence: TGTGCCAGCAGCGAGGATGTACGGGGAGAGACCCAGTACTTC. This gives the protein CASSEDVRGETQYF.